This T cell receptor (beta chain) comes out of a study of T cells in tuberculosis. On the study more broadly: The T cells targeted glucose monomycolate, a mycobacterial lipid, via CD1B.

TCRdb's table, derived via immunoSEQ multiplex PCR, lists solely in-frame clones and lacks some. The data show under 35,000 clones, approximately 93% seen once. With 2 bases removed from V and 0 bases from J, the gap between germline ends came to 11 bases. The CDR3 is 15 residues long. Germline CDR1 is SGHNT and CDR2 is YYREEE (reference sequence). The sample consisted of PBMCs. The source of this sequence is a donor aged 10-29 years with latent tuberculosis or without tuberculosis infection. This chain joins TRBV5-4 and TRBJ1-1; no firm D call. The CDR3 loop reads CASSLGGGLNTEAFF. The CDR3 DNA follows: TGTGCCAGCAGCTTAGGAGGAGGGTTGAACACTGAAGCTTTCTTT.